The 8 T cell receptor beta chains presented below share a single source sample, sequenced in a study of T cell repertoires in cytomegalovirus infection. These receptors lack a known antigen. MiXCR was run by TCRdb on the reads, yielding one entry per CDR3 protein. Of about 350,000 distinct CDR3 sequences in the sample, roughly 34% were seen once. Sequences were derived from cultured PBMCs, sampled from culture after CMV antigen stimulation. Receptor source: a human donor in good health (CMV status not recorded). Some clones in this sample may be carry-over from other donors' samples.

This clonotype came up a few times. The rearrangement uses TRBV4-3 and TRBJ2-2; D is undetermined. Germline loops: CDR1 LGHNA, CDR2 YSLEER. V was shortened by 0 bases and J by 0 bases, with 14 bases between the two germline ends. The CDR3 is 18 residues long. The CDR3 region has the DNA TGCGCCAGCAGCCAAGATACGACGGGCGGCGCGAACACCGGGGAGCTGTTTTTT. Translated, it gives CASSQDTTGGANTGELFF.

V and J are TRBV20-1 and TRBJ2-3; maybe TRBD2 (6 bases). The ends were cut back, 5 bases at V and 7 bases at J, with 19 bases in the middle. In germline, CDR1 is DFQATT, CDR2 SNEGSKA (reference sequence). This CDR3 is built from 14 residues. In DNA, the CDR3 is TGCAGTGCTTTGTATAGCGGAAGGATAAATACGCAGTATTTT. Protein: CSALYSGRINTQYF.

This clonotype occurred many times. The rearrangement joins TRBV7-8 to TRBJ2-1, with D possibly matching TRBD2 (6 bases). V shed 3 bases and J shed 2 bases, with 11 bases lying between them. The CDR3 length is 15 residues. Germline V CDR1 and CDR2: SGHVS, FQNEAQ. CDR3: CASSFSGPPYNEQFF. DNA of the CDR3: TGTGCCAGCAGCTTTAGCGGACCCCCCTACAATGAGCAGTTCTTC.

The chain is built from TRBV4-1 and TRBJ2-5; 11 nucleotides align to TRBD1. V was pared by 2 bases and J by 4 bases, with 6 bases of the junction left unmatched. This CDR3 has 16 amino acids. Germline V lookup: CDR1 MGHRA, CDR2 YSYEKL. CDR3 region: CASSQLGQGGGETQYF. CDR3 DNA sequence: TGCGCCAGCAGCCAACTGGGACAGGGGGGAGGAGAGACCCAGTACTTC.

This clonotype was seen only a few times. The chain's CDR3 is CASSLWVTSGKEQFF. In DNA, the CDR3 is TGTGCCAGCAGCTTATGGGTGACTAGCGGGAAGGAGCAGTTCTTC. This chain joins TRBV7-2 and TRBJ2-1; TRBD2 agrees at 11 bases. The germline gives CDR1 SGHTA, CDR2 FQGNSA. This CDR3 has 15 amino acids. After removal of 2 bases from V and 10 bases from J, the junction contained 7 bases not matched to a gene.

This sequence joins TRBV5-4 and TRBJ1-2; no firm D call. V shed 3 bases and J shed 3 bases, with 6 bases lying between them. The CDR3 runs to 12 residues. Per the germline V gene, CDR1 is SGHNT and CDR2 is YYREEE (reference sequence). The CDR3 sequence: CASSSPDYGYTF. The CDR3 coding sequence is TGTGCCAGCAGCTCACCAGACTATGGCTACACCTTC.

CDR3 bases: TGTGCCAGCAGACCAGCGGCGGGGAGAGATACGCAGTATTTT. This gives the protein CASRPAAGRDTQYF. The chain recombines TRBV12-3 or TRBV12-4 with TRBJ2-3, with a tentative D call TRBD2 (6 bases). The CDR3 runs to 14 residues. V shed 6 bases and J shed 5 bases, with 15 bases lying between them.

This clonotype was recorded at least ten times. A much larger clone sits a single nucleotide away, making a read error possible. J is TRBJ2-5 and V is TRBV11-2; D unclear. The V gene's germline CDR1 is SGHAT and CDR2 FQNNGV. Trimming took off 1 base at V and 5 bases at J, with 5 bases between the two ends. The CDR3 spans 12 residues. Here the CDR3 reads CASSLGWETQYF. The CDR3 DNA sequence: TGTGCCAGCAGCTTAGGGTGGGAGACCCAGTACTTC.